This TCR beta chain comes out of a study of response to subunit inactivated influenza vaccine. One entry per CDR3 protein, called by TCRdb with MiXCR from the RT-PCR reads. Counted here are around 600,000 distinct CDR3 sequences, about 11% occurring once; the ten biggest clones make up approximately 9.9%. V was clipped by 3 bases and J by 0 bases; unmatched bases: 3. The CDR3 is 15 residues long. This clonotype was detected ten times or more. Its specificity is unknown. Study-level points and caveats: Every seasonal influenza vaccination brings in few new T cells, the authors suggested.

The data were also submitted as part of a second study, on T cells expressing NK-cell markers. That study reports: UMIs accompanied the 5'RACE template switching by which TCR beta cDNA was made.

The sequencing here drew on PBMCs from blood, taken on the day of vaccination. This TCR derives from a man aged 50-60 years who received an inactivated influenza vaccine. The chain joins TRBV12-3 or TRBV12-4 to TRBJ1-1, with 8 bases lining up with TRBD1. CDR3 sequence reads: CASSLYRGVNTEAFF. The DNA for the CDR3 is TGTGCCAGCAGTTTGTACAGGGGGGTGAACACTGAAGCTTTCTTT.